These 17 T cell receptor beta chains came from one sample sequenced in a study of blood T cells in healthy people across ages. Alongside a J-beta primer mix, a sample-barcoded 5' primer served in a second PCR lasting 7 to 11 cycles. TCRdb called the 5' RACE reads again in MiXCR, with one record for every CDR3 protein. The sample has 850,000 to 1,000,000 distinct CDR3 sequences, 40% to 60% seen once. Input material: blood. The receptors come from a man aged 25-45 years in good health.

CDR3 loop: CASSQDQGTGANVLTF. The CDR3 bases are TGCGCCAGCAGCCAAGATCAGGGAACTGGGGCCAACGTCCTGACTTTC. The rearrangement uses TRBV4-3 and TRBJ2-6; perhaps TRBD1 as D (5 bases). In germline, CDR1 is LGHNA, CDR2 YSLEER. The CDR3 consists of 16 residues. Trimming pared 0 bases from V and 2 bases from J, leaving 8 bases between.

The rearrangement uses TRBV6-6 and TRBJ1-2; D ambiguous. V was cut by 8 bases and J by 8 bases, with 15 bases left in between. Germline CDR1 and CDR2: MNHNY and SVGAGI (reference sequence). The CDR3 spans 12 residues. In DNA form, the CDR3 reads TGTGCCAGCGAACAGCAGCGCGAAGGCTACACCTTC. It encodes CASEQQREGYTF.

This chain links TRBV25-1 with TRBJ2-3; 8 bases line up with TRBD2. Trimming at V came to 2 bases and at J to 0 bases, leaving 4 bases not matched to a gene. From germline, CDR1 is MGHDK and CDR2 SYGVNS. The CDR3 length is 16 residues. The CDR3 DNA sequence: TGTGCCAGCAGTGAAAGAAAGCGGGAGAGCACAGATACGCAGTATTTT. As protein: CASSERKRESTDTQYF.

The CDR3 protein is CASSRGTTTSTDTQYF. Written as DNA, the CDR3 is TGTGCCAGCAGCCGTGGGACTACTACTAGCACAGATACGCAGTATTTT. The rearrangement links TRBV7-6 to TRBJ2-3, with 7 bases aligning to TRBD2. Germline assignment: CDR1 SGHVS and CDR2 FNYEAQ. The CDR3 runs to 16 residues. With 5 bases clipped from V and 0 bases from J, the junction kept 8 bases outside the gene matches.

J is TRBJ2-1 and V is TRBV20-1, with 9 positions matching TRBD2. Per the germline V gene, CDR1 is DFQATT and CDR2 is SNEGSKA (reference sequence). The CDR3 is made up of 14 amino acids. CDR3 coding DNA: TGCAGAGCTCCGCGGGGGGGCCTCTACAATGAGCAGTTCTTC. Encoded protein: CRAPRGGLYNEQFF.

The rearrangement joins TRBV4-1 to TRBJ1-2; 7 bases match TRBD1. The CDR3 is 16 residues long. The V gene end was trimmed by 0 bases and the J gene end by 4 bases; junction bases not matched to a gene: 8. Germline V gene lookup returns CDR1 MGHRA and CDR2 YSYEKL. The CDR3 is CASSQDVQGDGYGYTF. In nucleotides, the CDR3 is TGCGCCAGCAGCCAAGATGTTCAGGGGGATGGCTATGGCTACACCTTC.

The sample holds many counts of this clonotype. The DNA of the CDR3 is TGTGCCAGCAGCCCCAAGAACACCGGGGAGCTGTTTTTT. Its translation: CASSPKNTGELFF. J is TRBJ2-2 and V is TRBV6-6; D is unclear. There are 13 residues in the CDR3. Germline CDR1 is MNHNY and CDR2 is SVGAGI (reference sequence). The germline V and J ends were trimmed by 6 bases and 1 base, with 6 bases remaining between them.

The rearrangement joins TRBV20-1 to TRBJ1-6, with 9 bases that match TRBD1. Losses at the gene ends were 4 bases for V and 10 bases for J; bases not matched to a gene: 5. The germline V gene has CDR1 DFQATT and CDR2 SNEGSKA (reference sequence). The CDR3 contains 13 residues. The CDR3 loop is CSATQGAASPLHF. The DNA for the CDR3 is TGCAGTGCTACACAGGGGGCGGCGTCACCCCTCCACTTT.

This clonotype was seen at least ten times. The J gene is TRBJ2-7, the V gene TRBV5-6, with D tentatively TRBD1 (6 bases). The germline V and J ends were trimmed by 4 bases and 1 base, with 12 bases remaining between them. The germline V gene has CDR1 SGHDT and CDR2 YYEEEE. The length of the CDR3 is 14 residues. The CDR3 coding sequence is TGTGCCAGCAGCCCGCTGGACAGTTCCTACGAGCAGTACTTC. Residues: CASSPLDSSYEQYF.

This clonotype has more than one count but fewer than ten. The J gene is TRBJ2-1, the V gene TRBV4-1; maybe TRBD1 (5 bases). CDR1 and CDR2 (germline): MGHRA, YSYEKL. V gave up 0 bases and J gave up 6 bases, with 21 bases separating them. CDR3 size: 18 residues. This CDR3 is CASSQDRVGASPSNEQFF. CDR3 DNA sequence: TGCGCCAGCAGCCAAGATCGGGTTGGGGCTAGTCCCAGCAATGAGCAGTTCTTC.

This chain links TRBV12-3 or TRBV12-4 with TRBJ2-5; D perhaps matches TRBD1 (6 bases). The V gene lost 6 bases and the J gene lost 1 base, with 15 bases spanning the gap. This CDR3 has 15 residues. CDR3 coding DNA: TGTGCCAGCAGCCCCCAGACAGGTTCCCAAGAGACCCAGTACTTC. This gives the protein CASSPQTGSQETQYF.

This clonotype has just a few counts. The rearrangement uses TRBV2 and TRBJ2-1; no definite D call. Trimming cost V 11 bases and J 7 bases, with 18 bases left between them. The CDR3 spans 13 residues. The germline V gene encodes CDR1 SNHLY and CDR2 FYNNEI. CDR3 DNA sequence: TGTGCCTCCGGCGCACCTGTTGGTAATGAGCAGTTCTTC. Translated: CASGAPVGNEQFF.

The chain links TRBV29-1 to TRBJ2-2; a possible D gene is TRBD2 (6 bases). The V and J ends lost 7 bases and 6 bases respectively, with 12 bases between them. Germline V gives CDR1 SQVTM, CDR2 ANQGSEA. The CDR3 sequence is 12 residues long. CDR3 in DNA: TGCAGCGCAGTCCGGGACTCCGGGGAGCTGTTTTTT. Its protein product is CSAVRDSGELFF.

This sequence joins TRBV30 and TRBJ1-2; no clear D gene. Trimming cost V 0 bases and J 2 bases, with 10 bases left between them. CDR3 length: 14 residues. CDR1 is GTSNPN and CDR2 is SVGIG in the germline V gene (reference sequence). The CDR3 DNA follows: TGTGCCTGGAGTGTACGTCGGGGAAACTATGGCTACACCTTC. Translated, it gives CAWSVRRGNYGYTF. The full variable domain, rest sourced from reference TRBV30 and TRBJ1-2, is SQTIHQWPATLVQPVGSPLSLECTVEGTSNPNLYWYRQAAGRGLQLLFYSVGIGQISSEVPQNLSASRPQDRQFILSSKKLLLSDSGFYLCAWSVRRGNYGYTFGSGTRLTVV.

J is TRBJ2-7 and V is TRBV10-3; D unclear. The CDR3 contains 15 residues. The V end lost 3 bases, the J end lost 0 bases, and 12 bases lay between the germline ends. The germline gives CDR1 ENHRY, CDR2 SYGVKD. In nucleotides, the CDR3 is TGTGCCATCAGTGACGGCCAGGAAAGCTCCTACGAGCAGTACTTC. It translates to CAISDGQESSYEQYF.

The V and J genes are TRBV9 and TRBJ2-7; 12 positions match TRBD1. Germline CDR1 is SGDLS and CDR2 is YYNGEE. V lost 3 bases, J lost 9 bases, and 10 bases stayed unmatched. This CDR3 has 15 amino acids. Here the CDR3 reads CASSGSGTGGEAQYF. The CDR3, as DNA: TGTGCCAGCAGCGGATCCGGGACAGGGGGCGAAGCGCAGTACTTC.

The CDR3 coding sequence is TGCAGTGCTACGACGGGACAGGGAGGGACTAGCGGGGGGGTGGATACGCAGTATTTT. Its translation: CSATTGQGGTSGGVDTQYF. The chain is built from TRBV20-1 and TRBJ2-3; 16 nucleotides align to TRBD2. The germline CDR1 and CDR2 sequences are DFQATT and SNEGSKA (reference sequence). The V segment lost 4 bases and the J segment 6 bases; nucleotides outside the gene matches: 16. This CDR3 is built from 19 residues.